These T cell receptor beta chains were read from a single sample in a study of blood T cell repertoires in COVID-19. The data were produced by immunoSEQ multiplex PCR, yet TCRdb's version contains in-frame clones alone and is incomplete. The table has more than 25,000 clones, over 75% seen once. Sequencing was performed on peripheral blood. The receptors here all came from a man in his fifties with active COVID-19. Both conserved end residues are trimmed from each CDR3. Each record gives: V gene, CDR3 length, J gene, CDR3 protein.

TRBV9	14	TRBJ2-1	ASSGRQAGARNEQF
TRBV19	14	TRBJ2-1	ASSLLAGVSYNEQF
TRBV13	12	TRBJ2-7	ASSLGPGSYEQY
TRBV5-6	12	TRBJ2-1	ASSQGLAGVEQF
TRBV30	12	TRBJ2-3	AWYTGLLTDTQY
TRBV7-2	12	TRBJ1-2	ASSLDGGDYGYT
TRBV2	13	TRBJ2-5	ASSGTGGFQETQY
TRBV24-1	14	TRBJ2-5	ATSDSGTGGGETQY
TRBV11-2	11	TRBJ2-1	ASSPQPVNEQF
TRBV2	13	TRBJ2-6	ASRIQGTGANVLT
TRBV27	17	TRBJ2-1	ASSPYGTSGSGTYNEQF
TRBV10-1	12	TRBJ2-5	ASDPGQGTLIPY
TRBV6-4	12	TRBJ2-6	ASSDHSGANVLT
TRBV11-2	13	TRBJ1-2	ASSLRTGDSGGYT
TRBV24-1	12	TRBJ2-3	ATSDASGTDTQY